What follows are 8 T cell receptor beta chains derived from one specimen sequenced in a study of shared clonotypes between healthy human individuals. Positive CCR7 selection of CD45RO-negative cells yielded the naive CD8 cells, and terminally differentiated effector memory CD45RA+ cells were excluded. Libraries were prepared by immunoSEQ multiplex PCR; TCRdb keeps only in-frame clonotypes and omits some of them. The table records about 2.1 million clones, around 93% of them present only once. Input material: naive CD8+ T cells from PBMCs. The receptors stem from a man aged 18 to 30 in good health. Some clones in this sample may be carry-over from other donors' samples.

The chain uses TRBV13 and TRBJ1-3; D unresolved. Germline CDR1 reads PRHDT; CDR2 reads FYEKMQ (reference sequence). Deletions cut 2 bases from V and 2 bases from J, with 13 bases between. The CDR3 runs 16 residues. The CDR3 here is CASSLKGATPGNTIYF. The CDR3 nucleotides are TGTGCCAGCAGCTTAAAGGGCGCCACCCCTGGAAACACCATATATTTT.

CDR3 nucleotide sequence: TGTGCCAGCTGGGACAGGGGCGACTATGGCTACACCTTC. It encodes CASWDRGDYGYTF. The rearrangement uses TRBV6-1 and TRBJ1-2; 10 bases align to TRBD1. The CDR3 runs to 13 residues. The V and J ends lost 8 bases and 3 bases, in that order; junction bases with no gene match: 3. Germline values: CDR1 MNHNS, CDR2 SASEGT.

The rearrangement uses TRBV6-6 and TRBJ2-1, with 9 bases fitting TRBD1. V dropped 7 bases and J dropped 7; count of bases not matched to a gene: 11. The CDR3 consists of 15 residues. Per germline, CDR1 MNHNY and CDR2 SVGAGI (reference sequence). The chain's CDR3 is CASTERDRVGNEQFF. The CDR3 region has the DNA TGTGCCAGCACCGAACGGGACAGGGTTGGGAATGAGCAGTTCTTC.

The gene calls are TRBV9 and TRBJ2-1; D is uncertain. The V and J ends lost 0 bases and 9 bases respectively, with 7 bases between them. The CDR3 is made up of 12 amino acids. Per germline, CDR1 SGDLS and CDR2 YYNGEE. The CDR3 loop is CASSVAGLEQFF. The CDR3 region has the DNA TGTGCCAGCAGCGTAGCTGGCCTTGAGCAGTTCTTC.

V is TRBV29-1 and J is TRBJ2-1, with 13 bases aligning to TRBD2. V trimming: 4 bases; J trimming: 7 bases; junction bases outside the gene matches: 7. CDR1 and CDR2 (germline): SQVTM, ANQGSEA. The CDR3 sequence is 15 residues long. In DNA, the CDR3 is TGCAGCGTTGCCTATACTAGCGGGAGGGAAAATGAGCAGTTCTTC. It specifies CSVAYTSGRENEQFF.

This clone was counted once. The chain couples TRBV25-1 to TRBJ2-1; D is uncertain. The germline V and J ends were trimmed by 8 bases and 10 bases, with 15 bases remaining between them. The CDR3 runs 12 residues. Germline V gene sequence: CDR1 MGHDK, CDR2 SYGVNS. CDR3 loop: CASRMGSWEQFF. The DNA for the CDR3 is TGTGCCAGCCGAATGGGAAGTTGGGAGCAGTTCTTC.

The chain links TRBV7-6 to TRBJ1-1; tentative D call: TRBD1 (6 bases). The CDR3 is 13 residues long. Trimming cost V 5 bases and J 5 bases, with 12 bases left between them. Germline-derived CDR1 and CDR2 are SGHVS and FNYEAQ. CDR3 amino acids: CASSKTRGTEAFF. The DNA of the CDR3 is TGTGCCAGCAGCAAAACCAGGGGAACTGAAGCTTTCTTT. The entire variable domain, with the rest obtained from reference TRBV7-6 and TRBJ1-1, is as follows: GAGVSQSPRYKVTKRGQDVALRCDPISGHVSLYWYRQALGQGPEFLTYFNYEAQQDKSGLPNDRFSAERPEGSISTLTIQRTEQRDSAMYRCASSKTRGTEAFFGQGTRLTVV.

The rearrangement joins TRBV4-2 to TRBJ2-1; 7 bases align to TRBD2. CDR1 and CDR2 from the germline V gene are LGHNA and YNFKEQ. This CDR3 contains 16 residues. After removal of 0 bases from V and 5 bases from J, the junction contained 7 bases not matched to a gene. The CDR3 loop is CASSQEGLAENNEQFF. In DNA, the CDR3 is TGTGCCAGCAGCCAAGAAGGGCTAGCGGAGAACAATGAGCAGTTCTTC.